Below, 21 T cell receptor beta chains from the same sample are listed, as sequenced in a study of lymphopenia after photon versus proton radiotherapy (dated by TCRdb to between 2017 and 2020). Library construction relied on the immunoSEQ multiplex PCR assay. TCRdb obtained this table from immuneACCESS and retained in-frame rearrangements with V and J assigned. These tables miss some clones; where compared with another copy, unresolved V genes account for less than half of the shortfall, and the remainder is unexplained. This sample holds 30,000 to 35,000 clones; 80% to 90% were observed only once. The top ten clones comprise around 7% of the sample. The sequences come from peripheral blood, collected from a patient treated with proton-based radiotherapy. The receptors were sampled from a woman aged 65 to 85 with pancreatic cancer. Some clones in this sample may be carry-over from other donors' samples.

The rearrangement links TRBV6-1 to TRBJ2-3, with 11 bases matching TRBD2. CDR1 and CDR2 from the germline V gene are MNHNS and SASEGT. Losses at the gene ends were 3 bases for V and 2 bases for J; bases not matched to a gene: 13. The CDR3 is made up of 19 amino acids. The DNA of the CDR3 is TGTGCCAGCAGTGACCGACTGAGACTAGCGGGGAGCCACACAGATACGCAGTATTTT. Translating it yields CASSDRLRLAGSHTDTQYF.

CDR3 in amino acids: CASSESRGYNEQFF. The CDR3 DNA follows: TGCGCCAGCAGTGAGTCGCGGGGCTACAATGAGCAGTTCTTC. The chain combines TRBV10-2 with TRBJ2-1, with D tentatively TRBD2 (6 bases). The ends were cut back, 0 bases at V and 3 bases at J, with 6 bases in the middle. Germline V CDR1 and CDR2: WSHSY, SAAADI. This CDR3 contains 14 residues.

This clone was counted a single time. The V call is TRBV30, the J call TRBJ2-3, with no clear D. Germline V gives CDR1 GTSNPN, CDR2 SVGIG (reference sequence). V was trimmed by 0 bases and J by 2 bases, leaving 9 bases between them. The CDR3 loop spans 14 amino acids. CDR3 sequence reads: CAWSVSGHTDTQYF. The CDR3 bases are TGTGCCTGGAGTGTATCCGGGCACACAGATACGCAGTATTTT.

This chain joins TRBV5-4 and TRBJ1-1; D gene ambiguous. Trimming took off 4 bases at V and 2 bases at J, with 12 bases between the two ends. Per germline, CDR1 SGHNT and CDR2 YYREEE (reference sequence). The CDR3 spans 14 residues. The CDR3 DNA sequence: TGTGCCAGCAGCCGGGAGGGAGTAAACACTGAAGCTTTCTTT. This codes for CASSREGVNTEAFF.

The chain carries TRBV29-1 and TRBJ2-1; possible D gene TRBD2, 5 bases. V gave up 2 bases and J gave up 2 bases, with 10 bases separating them. CDR1 SQVTM and CDR2 ANQGSEA come from the germline V gene. The CDR3 runs 14 residues. CDR3 nucleotide sequence: TGCAGCGTTGAAAGGCTAGCAACCTACAATGAGCAGTTCTTC. It yields the protein CSVERLATYNEQFF.

About this clone itself: Relative to the germline gene, one junction end is altered; a read error may explain this. The J gene is TRBJ2-7, the V gene TRBV7-7; TRBD1 is a possible D gene (6 bases). The CDR3 consists of 13 residues. CDR1 and CDR2 (germline): SSHAT, FNYEAQ (reference sequence). The CDR3 loop is CASSLTQGYEQYF. The DNA of the CDR3 is TGTGCTAGCAGCTTAACCCAGGGGTACGAGCAGTACTTC.

J is TRBJ2-7 and V is TRBV5-1; 9 bases fit TRBD2. Germline CDR1 SGHRS, CDR2 YFSETQ. Trimming removed 1 base from V and 3 bases from J; junction bases left unmatched: 5. CDR3 size: 15 residues. CDR3 residues: CASSLSSGIFYEQYF. CDR3 nucleotides: TGCGCCAGCAGCTTGTCTAGCGGGATCTTCTACGAGCAGTACTTC.

This CDR3 reads CASSDSGGSRGYTF. The CDR3 nucleotides are TGTGCCAGCAGTGACTCAGGGGGATCTAGGGGCTACACCTTC. The rearrangement uses TRBV28 and TRBJ1-2; 7 bases agree with TRBD1. The germline V gene encodes CDR1 MDHEN and CDR2 SYDVKM. V dropped 5 bases and J dropped 8; count of bases not matched to a gene: 11. The CDR3 loop spans 14 amino acids.

This chain joins TRBV30 and TRBJ1-1, with TRBD1 matching 9 bases. V was pared by 5 bases and J by 3 bases, with 10 bases of the junction left unmatched. Germline assignment: CDR1 GTSNPN and CDR2 SVGIG (reference sequence). The CDR3 length is 15 residues. CDR3 nucleotides: TGTGCCTGGCGCTCAAGGACAGGGGCCGACACTGAAGCTTTCTTT. Translating gives CAWRSRTGADTEAFF.

V usage is TRBV5-1 and J usage is TRBJ1-6, with 8 nucleotides matching TRBD1. In germline, CDR1 is SGHRS, CDR2 YFSETQ. The CDR3 runs to 15 residues. V shed 4 bases and J 7 bases; nucleotides not matched to a gene: 7. CDR3: CASSGPGGSNSPLHF. The CDR3 nucleotides are TGCGCCAGCAGCGGCCCAGGGGGCTCGAATTCACCCCTCCACTTT.

Only a few counts were recorded for this clone. CDR3 region: CASSVIKTADEQYF. The CDR3 coding sequence is TGTGCCAGCAGCGTAATCAAGACAGCCGACGAGCAGTACTTC. This chain connects TRBV7-2 to TRBJ2-7; possible D gene TRBD1, 5 bases. Germline assignment: CDR1 SGHTA and CDR2 FQGNSA. Between the trimmed V and J ends, which lost 5 bases and 5 bases, there was a span of 16 bases. The CDR3 length is 14 residues. Supplemented by reference TRBV7-2 and TRBJ2-7, the full variable domain reads GAGVSQSPSNKVTEKGKDVELRCDPISGHTALYWYRQSLGQGLEFLIYFQGNSAPDKSGLPSDRFSAERTGGSVSTLTIQRTQQEDSAVYLCASSVIKTADEQYFGPGTRLTVT.

The chain couples TRBV27 to TRBJ1-1; the D gene is possibly TRBD1 (5 bases). The CDR3 has 15 amino acids. The germline V and J ends were trimmed by 8 bases and 1 base, with 17 bases remaining between them. Germline assignment: CDR1 MNHEY and CDR2 SMNVEV (reference sequence). The CDR3 DNA follows: TGTGCCAGCCTACCCACCGGGACCGAGAACACTGAAGCTTTCTTT. Translation gives CASLPTGTENTEAFF.

The chain has TRBV10-3 and TRBJ2-5; D is undetermined. CDR1 ENHRY and CDR2 SYGVKD come from the germline V gene. Trimming shortened V by 1 base and J by 5 bases, and 5 bases separated the two germline ends. The CDR3 extends over 12 amino acids. The CDR3 DNA follows: TGTGCCATCAGTGAGTTGGGGGAGACCCAGTACTTC. It is translated as CAISELGETQYF.

The rearrangement links TRBV28 to TRBJ2-3; unclear D gene. The CDR3 covers 11 residues. Per germline, CDR1 MDHEN and CDR2 SYDVKM. V was clipped by 4 bases and J by 8 bases, with 7 bases between them. The CDR3: CASSSTLTQYF. DNA for the CDR3: TGTGCCAGCAGTTCGACCCTTACGCAGTATTTT.

The gene calls are TRBV28 and TRBJ2-7; D may match TRBD1 or TRBD2 (5 bases each). This CDR3 contains 14 residues. Trimming shortened V by 10 bases and J by 5 bases, and 21 bases separated the two germline ends. From germline, CDR1 is MDHEN and CDR2 SYDVKM. This CDR3 is CATAAGGSLDEQYF. As DNA, the CDR3 is TGTGCCACTGCAGCTGGGGGTAGCTTGGACGAGCAGTACTTC. Full variable domain (remainder filled in from reference TRBV28 and TRBJ2-7): DVKVTQSSRYLVKRTGEKVFLECVQDMDHENMFWYRQDPGLGLRLIYFSYDVKMKEKGDIPEGYSVSREKKERFSLILESASTNQTSMYLCATAAGGSLDEQYFGPGTRLTVT.

This clone was seen just once. V usage is TRBV10-3 and J usage is TRBJ2-3; 11 positions agree with TRBD2. This CDR3 has 15 residues. Germline loops: CDR1 ENHRY, CDR2 SYGVKD. Losses at the gene ends were 3 bases for V and 10 bases for J; bases not matched to a gene: 9. The CDR3 protein is CAISDSGGESDAQYF. CDR3 nucleotides: TGTGCCATCAGTGATAGCGGGGGGGAGAGTGATGCGCAGTATTTT.

The chain couples TRBV28 to TRBJ2-3; 11 nucleotides align to TRBD2. The CDR3 spans 16 residues. Germline V gene data show CDR1 as MDHEN and CDR2 as SYDVKM. J was trimmed by 2 bases and V by 6 bases; bases with no gene match: 7. CDR3 loop: CASSSQTSGITDTQYF. CDR3 nucleotides: TGTGCCAGCAGCTCCCAGACTAGCGGGATCACAGATACGCAGTATTTT.

The gene calls are TRBV11-2 and TRBJ1-1; D call uncertain. Germline V gives CDR1 SGHAT, CDR2 FQNNGV. V was trimmed by 1 base and J by 0 bases, leaving 6 bases between them. CDR3 length equals 14 residues. CDR3 in DNA: TGTGCCAGCAGCTTAGTACAAATGAACACTGAAGCTTTCTTT. This gives the protein CASSLVQMNTEAFF.

This rearrangement joins TRBV29-1 to TRBJ2-1; either TRBD1 or TRBD2 may supply D (5 bases each). CDR1 and CDR2 from the germline V gene are SQVTM and ANQGSEA. V gave up 7 bases and J gave up 0 bases, with 10 bases separating them. This CDR3 comprises 13 residues. The DNA for the CDR3 is TGCAGCGCTGGGGACCACTCCTACAATGAGCAGTTCTTC. Encoded protein: CSAGDHSYNEQFF.

This clone was recorded only once. The chain uses TRBV11-1 and TRBJ2-5; maybe TRBD2 (6 bases). V lost 0 bases, J lost 4 bases, and 12 bases lay in between. Germline loops: CDR1 SGHAT, CDR2 FQDESV (reference sequence). CDR3 length equals 15 residues. In DNA form, the CDR3 reads TGTGCCAGCAGCTTAGCATTTCAGGGAGGAGAGACCCAGTACTTC. Amino acid sequence: CASSLAFQGGETQYF. The full variable domain, rest sourced from reference TRBV11-1 and TRBJ2-5, is EAEVAQSPRYKITEKSQAVAFWCDPISGHATLYWYRQILGQGPELLVQFQDESVVDDSQLPKDRFSAERLKGVDSTLKIQPAELGDSAMYLCASSLAFQGGETQYFGPGTRLLVL.

V usage is TRBV30 and J usage is TRBJ2-4, with 8 bases fitting TRBD1. This CDR3 is 14 amino acids long. Germline CDR1 and CDR2: GTSNPN and SVGIG (reference sequence). Losses at the gene ends were 5 bases for V and 5 bases for J; bases not matched to a gene: 8. CDR3 DNA: TGTGCCTGGGCAGCCGGGACAGGACAAAACATTCAGTACTTC. Amino acid sequence: CAWAAGTGQNIQYF.